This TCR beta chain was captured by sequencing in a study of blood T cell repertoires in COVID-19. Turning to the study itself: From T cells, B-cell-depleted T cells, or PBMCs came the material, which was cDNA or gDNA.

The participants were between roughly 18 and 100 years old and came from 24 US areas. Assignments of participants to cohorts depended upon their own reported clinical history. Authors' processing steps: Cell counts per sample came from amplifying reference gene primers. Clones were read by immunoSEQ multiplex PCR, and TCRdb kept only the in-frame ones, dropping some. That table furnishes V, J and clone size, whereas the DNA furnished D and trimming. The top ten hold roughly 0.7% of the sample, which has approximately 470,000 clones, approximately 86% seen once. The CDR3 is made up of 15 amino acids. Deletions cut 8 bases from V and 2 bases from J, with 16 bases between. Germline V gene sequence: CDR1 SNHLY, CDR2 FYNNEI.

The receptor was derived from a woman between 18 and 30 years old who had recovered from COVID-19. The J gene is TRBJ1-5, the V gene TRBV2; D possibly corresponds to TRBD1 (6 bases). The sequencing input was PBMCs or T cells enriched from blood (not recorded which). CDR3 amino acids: CASVQGWKGNQPQHF. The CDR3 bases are TGTGCCAGCGTACAGGGTTGGAAGGGCAATCAGCCCCAGCATTTT.